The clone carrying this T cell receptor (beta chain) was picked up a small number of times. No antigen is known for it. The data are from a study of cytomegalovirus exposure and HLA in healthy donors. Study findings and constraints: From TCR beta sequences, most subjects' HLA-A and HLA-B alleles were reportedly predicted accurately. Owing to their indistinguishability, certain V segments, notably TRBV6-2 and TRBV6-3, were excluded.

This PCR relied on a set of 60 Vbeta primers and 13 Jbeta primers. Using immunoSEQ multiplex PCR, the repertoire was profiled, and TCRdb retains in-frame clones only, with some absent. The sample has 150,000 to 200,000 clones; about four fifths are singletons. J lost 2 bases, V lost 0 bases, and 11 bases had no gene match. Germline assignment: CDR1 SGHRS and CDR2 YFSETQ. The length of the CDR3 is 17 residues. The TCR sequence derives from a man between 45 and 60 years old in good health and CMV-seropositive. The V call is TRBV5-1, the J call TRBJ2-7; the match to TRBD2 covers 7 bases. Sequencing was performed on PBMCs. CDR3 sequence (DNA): TGCGCCAGCAGCTTGGGGCTAGCGGCGACGGGGCCCTACGAGCAGTACTTC. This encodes CASSLGLAATGPYEQYF. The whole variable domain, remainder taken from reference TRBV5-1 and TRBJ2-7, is KAGVTQTPRYLIKTRGQQVTLSCSPISGHRSVSWYQQTPGQGLQFLFEYFSETQRNKGNFPGRFSGRQFSNSRSEMNVSTLELGDSALYLCASSLGLAATGPYEQYFGPGTRLTVT.